The sequence of this TCR beta chain was determined in a study of T cell responses to AZD1222 COVID-19 vaccine. Overall study findings and caveats: It was only a handful of AZD1222 recipients who were seropositive at baseline.

Details on this clone: Antigen specificity is unknown.

The CDR3 consists of 13 residues. V lost 4 bases and J 7 bases, leaving 13 bases between the germline ends. The assay was immunoSEQ multiplex PCR, and TCRdb's table has in-frame clones only and misses some. This sample carries some 97,000 clones, around 89% of them seen once, and the ten largest clones take about 1.8%. This chain connects TRBV12-3 or TRBV12-4 to TRBJ1-2; TRBD1 is a possible D gene (6 bases). Sequencing used peripheral blood, obtained on day 0 of AZD1222 vaccination. The sequence derives from an adult in good health. CDR3 loop: CASSSGGARGYTF. CDR3 nucleotide sequence: TGTGCCAGCAGTTCTGGGGGCGCCCGTGGCTACACCTTC.